These T cell receptor beta chains were read from a single sample in a study of cytomegalovirus exposure and HLA in healthy donors. Sequencing used immunoSEQ multiplex PCR; TCRdb keeps in-frame clones, though not all of them. The repertoire holds about 120,000 clones, with about 83% as singletons. Sequenced: PBMCs. The receptors here all came from a woman aged 40 to 50 in good health and CMV-seropositive. CDR3s leave out the opening cysteine and the closing phenylalanine or tryptophan.

v_gene	j_gene	CDR3aa
TRBV6-5	TRBJ2-7	ASSYRQGAPFYEQY
TRBV28	TRBJ2-7	ASSPLYEQY
TRBV2	TRBJ2-7	ASSSHPGTEDEQY
TRBV6-5	TRBJ2-7	ASSPGGGRQY
TRBV29-1	TRBJ2-1	SVEVGQASDSEGDEQF
TRBV15	TRBJ1-4	ATSRDHRGQGFNEKLF
TRBV7-6	TRBJ1-2	ASSLDGQGDGYT
TRBV4-1	TRBJ2-3	ASSQVAGGGDTQY
TRBV2	TRBJ1-1	ASSGVGQLNTEAF
TRBV27	TRBJ2-1	ASSPIGLLPQF
TRBV7-9	TRBJ2-1	ASSLGPGSNEQF
TRBV25-1	TRBJ2-7	ASTQGYEQY
TRBV9	TRBJ1-2	ASSVKGQLNYGYT
TRBV13	TRBJ2-5	ASSSRATQETQY
TRBV4-2	TRBJ2-7	ASSQVLVSHGQY
TRBV11-1	TRBJ1-2	ASSSVPSIMTGDT
TRBV5-6	TRBJ2-7	ASSLYSAYEQY
TRBV9	TRBJ1-1	ASSARQGPPEDTEAF
TRBV11-2	TRBJ2-6	ASSLDRTPWVSGANVLT
TRBV10-2	TRBJ2-5	ASRGSGAETQY
TRBV12-1	TRBJ2-1	ASSCPGRENKF
TRBV4-1	TRBJ1-3	ASSQEGAGRSVGNTIY
TRBV10-3	TRBJ2-7	AISADRGSSGSSYEQY
TRBV9	TRBJ2-3	ASSLRIGLAPSDTQY
TRBV11-3	TRBJ2-7	ASSEWGAYEQY
TRBV19	TRBJ2-7	ASSEGRRSYEQY
TRBV4-2	TRBJ2-6	ASSQEVRDYTVLT
TRBV29-1	TRBJ2-1	SVERQVNEQF
TRBV27	TRBJ2-2	ASSLFGLAGANTGELF
TRBV9	TRBJ2-2	ASTKQENTGELF
TRBV6-1	TRBJ2-2	ASSEGGTGAGELF
TRBV20-1	TRBJ2-3	SAEAGTQY
TRBV5-5	TRBJ2-7	ASSFSSGSAGEQY
TRBV7-9	TRBJ2-1	ASSLEQYNEQF
TRBV10-3	TRBJ2-3	AITLEGADTQY
TRBV5-6	TRBJ2-7	ASSFWSGEGFYEQY
TRBV29-1	TRBJ2-5	SVDSWTSPQETQY
TRBV12-5	TRBJ1-1	ASGPGTGLTEAF
TRBV5-8	TRBJ1-2	ASSLVTGGGGYT
TRBV5-1	TRBJ2-3	ASSLSIQGATDTQY
TRBV4-2	TRBJ2-1	ASSQDYASKNEQF
TRBV6-1	TRBJ1-6	ASSRDSLSSPLH
TRBV5-4	TRBJ2-3	ASSGGSDTQY
TRBV15	TRBJ2-7	ATSARDRGSEQY
TRBV4-1	TRBJ1-1	ASSQDWDRGLTEAF
TRBV7-9	TRBJ2-7	ASSSRAGGYEQY
TRBV18	TRBJ1-1	ASSPIQGAVTEAF
TRBV27	TRBJ2-1	ASSFGGVYYNEQF
TRBV5-1	TRBJ1-1	ASSLSGTVTEAF
TRBV29-1	TRBJ1-1	SVVMYGNTEAF
TRBV11-2	.	ASSLGQGATYEQY
TRBV28	TRBJ2-2	ASSSGTGVGGELF
TRBV6-5	TRBJ1-3	ASRLRQAGNTIY
TRBV2	TRBJ2-5	ASSEVGGGETQY
TRBV18	TRBJ2-7	ASSRDTYEQY
TRBV5-4	TRBJ2-7	ASSHDSSYEQY
TRBV27	TRBJ2-2	ASSPAPGAVGELF